The 17 T cell receptor beta chains reported below all come from one sample, sequenced in a study of OX40 agonist ivuxolimab in advanced cancers. TCRdb keeps only in-frame clones here, not all; method: immunoSEQ multiplex PCR. This sample has about 21,000 clones, with roughly 91% found just once. The sequencing here drew on CD4+ or CD8+ T cells sorted from blood, taken in a trial of the OX40 agonist ivuxolimab. The receptors derive from an adult with an advanced solid tumor such as melanoma, head and neck, liver or kidney cancer.

The rearrangement uses TRBV2 and TRBJ1-2; D is ambiguous. In germline, CDR1 is SNHLY, CDR2 FYNNEI. This CDR3 spans 12 amino acids. Deletions cut 6 bases from V and 5 bases from J, with 10 bases between. CDR3 sequence reads: CASRGKAYGYTF. DNA for the CDR3: TGTGCCAGCAGGGGAAAGGCATATGGCTACACCTTC.

This clone was seen a few times. The V gene is TRBV5-1, the J gene TRBJ2-7; 8 bases fit TRBD2. The CDR3 is 14 residues long. Germline V lookup: CDR1 SGHRS, CDR2 YFSETQ. J lost 5 bases, V lost 4 bases, and 8 bases had no gene match. Written as DNA, the CDR3 is TGCGCCAGCAGCGTTCCGACTAGCGTCCACGAGCAGTACTTC. Translation gives CASSVPTSVHEQYF.

The chain carries TRBV9 and TRBJ2-7; TRBD1 matches at 8 bases. With V trimmed by 0 bases and J by 3 bases, 2 bases remained unmatched. Germline V gene data show CDR1 as SGDLS and CDR2 as YYNGEE. The CDR3 is 14 residues long. For the CDR3, the DNA is TGTGCCAGCAGCGTAGGGGGACAGGTCTACGAGCAGTACTTC. Protein sequence: CASSVGGQVYEQYF. The full variable domain, completed using reference TRBV9 and TRBJ2-7, is DSGVTQTPKHLITATGQRVTLRCSPRSGDLSVYWYQQSLDQGLQFLIQYYNGEERAKGNILERFSAQQFPDLHSELNLSSLELGDSALYFCASSVGGQVYEQYFGPGTRLTVT.

The gene calls are TRBV6-4 and TRBJ2-5; D not resolved. In germline, CDR1 is MRHNA, CDR2 SNTAGT. V was clipped by 8 bases and J by 1 base, with 8 bases between them. This CDR3 is 12 amino acids long. The CDR3 protein is CASGRTQETQYF. CDR3 DNA: TGTGCCAGCGGGCGGACCCAAGAGACCCAGTACTTC.

The chain has TRBV4-2 and TRBJ2-5, with TRBD2 matching 10 bases. This CDR3 has 18 residues. The trim removed 0 bases at V and 2 bases at J, leaving 9 bases unmatched. The germline CDR1 and CDR2 sequences are LGHNA and YNFKEQ. This chain's CDR3 is CASSQDLKAGGWQETQYF. CDR3 nucleotides: TGTGCCAGCAGCCAAGATTTAAAAGCGGGGGGGTGGCAAGAGACCCAGTACTTC.

As concerns this clone: Distinct nucleotide sequences in the sample also encode this CDR3. The rearrangement uses TRBV4-2 and TRBJ2-1, with D tentatively TRBD1 or TRBD2 (5 bases each). Trimming took off 0 bases at V and 10 bases at J, with 7 bases between the two ends. This CDR3 has 12 residues. CDR1 and CDR2 (germline): LGHNA, YNFKEQ. CDR3 sequence: CASSQDRDEQFF. CDR3 coding DNA: TGTGCCAGCAGCCAAGACAGGGACGAGCAGTTCTTC.

In its sample, this clone was seen once. The chain couples TRBV4-1 to TRBJ2-7; 9 bases are a match to TRBD1. This CDR3 is built from 15 residues. CDR1 MGHRA and CDR2 YSYEKL come from the germline V gene. Trimming cost V 2 bases and J 2 bases; bases outside gene matches: 4. DNA of the CDR3: TGCGCCAGCAGCCAAATGGACAGGGGACCCTACGAGCAGTACTTC. Residues: CASSQMDRGPYEQYF.

The chain uses TRBV19 and TRBJ1-1; no definite D call. CDR1 and CDR2 (germline): LNHDA, SQIVND (reference sequence). V was pared by 3 bases and J by 0 bases, with 11 bases between. This CDR3 is built from 15 residues. The CDR3 nucleotides read TGTGCCAGTAGTATCGTTTTGGGGATGAACACTGAAGCTTTCTTT. This gives the protein CASSIVLGMNTEAFF. Variable domain in full (rest from reference TRBV19 and TRBJ1-1): DGGITQSPKYLFRKEGQNVTLSCEQNLNHDAMYWYRQDPGQGLRLIYYSQIVNDFQKGDIAEGYSVSREKKESFPLTVTSAQKNPTAFYLCASSIVLGMNTEAFFGQGTRLTVV.

The rearrangement uses TRBV11-2 and TRBJ1-1; D is unresolved. The CDR3 totals 13 residues. Germline V gives CDR1 SGHAT, CDR2 FQNNGV. V was trimmed by 1 base and J by 3 bases, leaving 6 bases between them. The CDR3 nucleotides read TGTGCCAGCAGCTTAGGTTCGGACACTGAAGCTTTCTTT. The encoded protein is CASSLGSDTEAFF.

The CDR3 protein is CASSLDHYRVVAYAYNEQFF. The DNA of the CDR3 is TGTGCCAGCAGCTTAGATCATTACAGGGTTGTGGCTTACGCCTACAATGAGCAGTTCTTC. The V call is TRBV11-2, the J call TRBJ2-1; possibly TRBD1 for D (6 bases). The V end lost 0 bases, the J end lost 2 bases, and 23 bases lay between the germline ends. The length of the CDR3 is 20 residues. Germline V gene data show CDR1 as SGHAT and CDR2 as FQNNGV.

This clone came up once. The chain has TRBV10-2 and TRBJ1-4; D gene ambiguous. Germline V CDR1 and CDR2: WSHSY, SAAADI. This CDR3 contains 12 residues. With 3 bases removed from V and 8 bases from J, the gap between germline ends came to 7 bases. The CDR3 nucleotides are TGCGCCAGCAGTGAAGCAGGAGAAAAACTGTTTTTT. Translation: CASSEAGEKLFF.

The V call is TRBV7-9, the J call TRBJ2-7; 7 bases fit TRBD1. Trimming removed 5 bases from V and 3 bases from J; junction bases left unmatched: 4. CDR3 length: 13 residues. CDR1 is SEHNR and CDR2 is FQNEAQ in the germline V gene (reference sequence). DNA for the CDR3: TGTGCCAGCAGCCCCTGGACAGGCTACGAGCAGTACTTC. Protein product: CASSPWTGYEQYF.

The chain combines TRBV27 with TRBJ2-1, with 11 bases fitting TRBD2. The CDR3 contains 14 residues. The V segment lost 6 bases and the J segment 8 bases; nucleotides outside the gene matches: 6. Germline V gives CDR1 MNHEY, CDR2 SMNVEV (reference sequence). The CDR3 nucleotides are TGTGCCAGCAGGCTACAACTAGCGGGGGATGAGCAGTTCTTC. Translated: CASRLQLAGDEQFF.

The V call is TRBV7-9, the J call TRBJ1-1; 8 bases match TRBD1. J lost 3 bases, V lost 5 bases, and 5 bases had no gene match. Germline V gene lookup returns CDR1 SEHNR and CDR2 FQNEAQ (reference sequence). CDR3 length equals 14 residues. The CDR3 nucleotides are TGTGCCAGCAGCCCGACACAGGGGGACACTGAAGCTTTCTTT. Translated, it gives CASSPTQGDTEAFF.

The rearrangement links TRBV13 to TRBJ2-7, with TRBD1 matching over 7 bases. V was clipped by 1 base and J by 7 bases; unmatched bases: 7. This CDR3 is 14 amino acids long. The germline V gene has CDR1 PRHDT and CDR2 FYEKMQ (reference sequence). This CDR3 reads CASSLVRGREEQYF. The CDR3 coding sequence is TGTGCCAGCAGCTTAGTAAGGGGGCGCGAGGAGCAGTACTTC. The full variable domain, rest sourced from reference TRBV13 and TRBJ2-7, is AAGVIQSPRHLIKEKRETATLKCYPIPRHDTVYWYQQGPGQDPQFLISFYEKMQSDKGSIPDRFSAQQFSDYHSELNMSSLELGDSALYFCASSLVRGREEQYFGPGTRLTVT.

V gene TRBV4-1 combines with J gene TRBJ1-5; 7 bases align to TRBD1. CDR1 is MGHRA and CDR2 is YSYEKL in the germline V gene. V was pared by 3 bases and J by 1 base, with 3 bases of the junction left unmatched. The length of the CDR3 is 15 residues. DNA of the CDR3: TGCGCCAGCAGCCATCGACAGGGAAGCAATCAGCCCCAGCATTTT. This gives the protein CASSHRQGSNQPQHF.

The V call is TRBV11-2, the J call TRBJ2-7; 9 nucleotides agree with TRBD1. The CDR3 loop spans 15 amino acids. Germline V CDR1 and CDR2: SGHAT, FQNNGV. J was trimmed by 0 bases and V by 3 bases; bases with no gene match: 3. CDR3 DNA sequence: TGTGCCAGCAGCTTCGGGACAGGGCCCTCCTACGAGCAGTACTTC. Protein sequence: CASSFGTGPSYEQYF. The full variable domain, in which reference TRBV11-2 and TRBJ2-7 provide the parts outside the CDR3, is EAGVAQSPRYKIIEKRQSVAFWCNPISGHATLYWYQQILGQGPKLLIQFQNNGVVDDSQLPKDRFSAERLKGVDSTLKIQPAKLEDSAVYLCASSFGTGPSYEQYFGPGTRLTVT.